The T cell receptor (beta chain) under discussion was sequenced for a study of neoadjuvant nivolumab and ipilimumab in lung cancer. The germline CDR1 and CDR2 sequences are SGHNT and YYREEE (reference sequence). V lost 0 bases and J lost 5; bases outside the gene matches: 2. This CDR3 has 14 amino acids. Clones were read by immunoSEQ multiplex PCR, and TCRdb kept only the in-frame ones, dropping some. The profile shows 25,000 to 30,000 clones, 76% of them singletons. Sequencing used tumor tissue, obtained after neoadjuvant nivolumab, alone or with ipilimumab, at or shortly before surgery. The TCR was taken from an adult with non-small cell lung cancer. This chain connects TRBV5-4 to TRBJ1-1, with 9 bases fitting TRBD1. This chain's CDR3 is CASSLGGQGTEAFF. CDR3 coding DNA: TGTGCCAGCAGCTTGGGGGGACAGGGAACTGAAGCTTTCTTT.